The following is a T cell receptor (beta chain) sequence with its context. Its antigen remains unknown. At one of its ends the junction is not consistent with the germline gene, which may arise from a read error. Donors comprised healthy HIV-negative adults lacking recent acute infections or vaccinations. Profiling relied on immunoSEQ multiplex PCR, and the TCRdb table lists in-frame clones only, not all of them. The data show more than 2 million clones, about 95% seen once. The record originates from a study of shared clonotypes between healthy human individuals. Study at large: Donors had three CD4 naive, three CD4 memory, two CD8 naive and one CD8 memory plate apiece.

The germline V gene encodes CDR1 SGDLS and CDR2 YYNGEE. The CDR3 contains 13 residues. Study-wide findings and caveats: Apart from blood, nothing was sampled; tissue repertoires likely differ. Clonotypes shared by all four sorted-subset donors had higher generation probabilities than non-shared clonotypes.

The gene calls are TRBV9 and TRBJ1-1; D call uncertain. The sequenced sample consisted of naive CD4+ T cells sorted from blood. The subset here: CD45RA+ positively selected. The sequence was collected from a young man in good health. CDR3 sequence: CASRVVLNTEAFF. CDR3 nucleotide sequence: TGTGCCAGCAGAGTAGTTTTGAACACTGAAGCTTTCTTT.